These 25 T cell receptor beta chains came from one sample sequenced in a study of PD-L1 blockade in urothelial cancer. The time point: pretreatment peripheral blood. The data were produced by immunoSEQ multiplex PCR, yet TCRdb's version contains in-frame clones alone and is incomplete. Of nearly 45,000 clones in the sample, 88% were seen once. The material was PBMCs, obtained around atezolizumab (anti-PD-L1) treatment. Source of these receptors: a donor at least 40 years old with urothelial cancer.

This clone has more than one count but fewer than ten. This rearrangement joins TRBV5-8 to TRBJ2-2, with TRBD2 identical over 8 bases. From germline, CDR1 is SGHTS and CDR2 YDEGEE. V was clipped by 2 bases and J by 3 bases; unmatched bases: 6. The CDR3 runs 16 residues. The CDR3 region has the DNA TGTGCCAGCAGCTTAGGCACTAGCGGCTACACCGGGGAGCTGTTTTTT. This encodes CASSLGTSGYTGELFF.

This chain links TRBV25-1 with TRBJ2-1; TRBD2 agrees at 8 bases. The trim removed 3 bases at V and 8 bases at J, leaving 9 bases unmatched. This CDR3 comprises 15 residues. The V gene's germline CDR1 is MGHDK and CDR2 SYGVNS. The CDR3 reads CASSDRREGGDEQFF. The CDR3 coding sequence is TGTGCCAGCAGTGATCGCCGGGAGGGCGGGGATGAGCAGTTCTTC.

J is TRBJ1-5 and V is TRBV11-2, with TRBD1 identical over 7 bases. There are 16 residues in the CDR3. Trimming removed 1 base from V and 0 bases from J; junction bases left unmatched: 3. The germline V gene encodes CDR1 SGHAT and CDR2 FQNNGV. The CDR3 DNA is TGTGCCAGCAGCTTAGGCCAGGGGGATAGCAATCAGCCCCAGCATTTT. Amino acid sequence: CASSLGQGDSNQPQHF. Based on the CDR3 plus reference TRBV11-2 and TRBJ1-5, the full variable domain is EAGVAQSPRYKIIEKRQSVAFWCNPISGHATLYWYQQILGQGPKLLIQFQNNGVVDDSQLPKDRFSAERLKGVDSTLKIQPAKLEDSAVYLCASSLGQGDSNQPQHFGDGTRLSIL.

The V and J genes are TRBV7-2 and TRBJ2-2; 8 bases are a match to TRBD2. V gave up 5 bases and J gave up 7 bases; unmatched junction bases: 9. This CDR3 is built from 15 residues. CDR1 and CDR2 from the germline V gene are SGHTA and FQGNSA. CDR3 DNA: TGTGCCAGCAGCCTCGGGACTAGGAGGGTCGGGGAGCTGTTTTTT. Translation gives CASSLGTRRVGELFF.

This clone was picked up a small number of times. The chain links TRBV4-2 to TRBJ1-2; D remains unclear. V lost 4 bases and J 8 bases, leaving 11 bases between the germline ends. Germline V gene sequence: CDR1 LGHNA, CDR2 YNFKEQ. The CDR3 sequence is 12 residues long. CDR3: CASSRREYGYTF. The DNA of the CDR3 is TGTGCCAGCAGCCGTAGGGAGTACGGCTACACCTTC.

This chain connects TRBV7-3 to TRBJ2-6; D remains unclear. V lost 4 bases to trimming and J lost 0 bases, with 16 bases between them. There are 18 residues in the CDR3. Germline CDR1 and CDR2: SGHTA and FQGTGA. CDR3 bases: TGTGCCAGCAGCTCCCAACTGTCCGCAAGCTCTGGGGCCAACGTCCTGACTTTC. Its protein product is CASSSQLSASSGANVLTF.

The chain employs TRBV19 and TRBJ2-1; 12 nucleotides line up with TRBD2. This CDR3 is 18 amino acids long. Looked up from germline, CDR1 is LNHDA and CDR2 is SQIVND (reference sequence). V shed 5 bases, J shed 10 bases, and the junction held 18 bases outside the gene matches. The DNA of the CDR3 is TGTGCCAGTAGTGTCGGCCGGCAAAGACTAGCGGGAGTGGGGGAGCAGTTCTTC. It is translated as CASSVGRQRLAGVGEQFF.

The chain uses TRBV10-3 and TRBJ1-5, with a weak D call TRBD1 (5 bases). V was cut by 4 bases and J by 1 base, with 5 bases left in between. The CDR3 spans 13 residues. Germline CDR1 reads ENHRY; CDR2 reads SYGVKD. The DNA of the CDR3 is TGTGCCATCAGTGGACAGAGCAATCAGCCCCAGCATTTT. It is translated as CAISGQSNQPQHF.

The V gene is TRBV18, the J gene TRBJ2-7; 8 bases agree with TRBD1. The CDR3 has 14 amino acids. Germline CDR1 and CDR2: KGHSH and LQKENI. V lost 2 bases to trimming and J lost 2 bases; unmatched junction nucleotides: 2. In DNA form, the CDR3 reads TGTGCCAGCTCACCAGGGACAGGCCCCTACGAGCAGTACTTC. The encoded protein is CASSPGTGPYEQYF.

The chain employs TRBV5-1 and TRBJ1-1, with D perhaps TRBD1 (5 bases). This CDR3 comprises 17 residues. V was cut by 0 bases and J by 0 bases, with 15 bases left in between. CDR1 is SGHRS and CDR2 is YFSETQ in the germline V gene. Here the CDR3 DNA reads TGCGCCAGCAGCTTGGCCCTAGACAGCTCCATGAACACTGAAGCTTTCTTT. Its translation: CASSLALDSSMNTEAFF.

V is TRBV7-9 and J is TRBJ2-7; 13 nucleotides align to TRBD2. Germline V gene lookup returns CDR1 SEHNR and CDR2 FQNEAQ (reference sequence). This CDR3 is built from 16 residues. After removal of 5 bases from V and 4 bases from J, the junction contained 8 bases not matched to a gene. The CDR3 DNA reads TGTGCCAGCAGCCCCCTGACACTAGCGGGAGGGTACGAGCAGTACTTC. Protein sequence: CASSPLTLAGGYEQYF.

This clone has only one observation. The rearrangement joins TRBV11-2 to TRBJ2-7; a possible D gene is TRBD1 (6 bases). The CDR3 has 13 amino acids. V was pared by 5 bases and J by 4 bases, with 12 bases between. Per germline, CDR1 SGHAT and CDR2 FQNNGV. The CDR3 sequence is CASSPDSYYEQYF. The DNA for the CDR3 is TGTGCCAGCAGCCCGGACAGCTATTACGAGCAGTACTTC.

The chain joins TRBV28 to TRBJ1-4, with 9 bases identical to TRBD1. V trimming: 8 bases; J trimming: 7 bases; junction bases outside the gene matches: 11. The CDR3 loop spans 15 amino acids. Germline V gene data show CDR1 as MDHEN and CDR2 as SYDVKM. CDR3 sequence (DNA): TGTGCCAGCGGAACAGGGGGCGCCGCATCTGAAAAACTGTTTTTT. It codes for CASGTGGAASEKLFF.

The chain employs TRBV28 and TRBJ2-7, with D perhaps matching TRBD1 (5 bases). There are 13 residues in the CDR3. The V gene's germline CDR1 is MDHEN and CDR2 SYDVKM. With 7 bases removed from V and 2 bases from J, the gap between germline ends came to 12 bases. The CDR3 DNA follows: TGTGCCAGCACGACACAGGCCCCCTACGAGCAGTACTTC. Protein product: CASTTQAPYEQYF.

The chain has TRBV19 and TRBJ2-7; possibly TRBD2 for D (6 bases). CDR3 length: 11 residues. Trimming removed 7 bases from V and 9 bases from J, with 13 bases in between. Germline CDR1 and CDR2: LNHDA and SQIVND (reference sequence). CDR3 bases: TGTGCCAGTATGCCTGACGGGAGGCAGTACTTC. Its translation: CASMPDGRQYF. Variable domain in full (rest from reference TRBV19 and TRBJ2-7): DGGITQSPKYLFRKEGQNVTLSCEQNLNHDAMYWYRQDPGQGLRLIYYSQIVNDFQKGDIAEGYSVSREKKESFPLTVTSAQKNPTAFYLCASMPDGRQYFGPGTRLTVT.

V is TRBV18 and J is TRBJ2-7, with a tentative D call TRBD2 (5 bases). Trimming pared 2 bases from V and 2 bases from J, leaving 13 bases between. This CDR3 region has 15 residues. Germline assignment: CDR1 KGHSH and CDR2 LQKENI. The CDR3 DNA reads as TGTGCCAGCTCACCATCCCTAGCTGGCCCCTACGAGCAGTACTTC. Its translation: CASSPSLAGPYEQYF.

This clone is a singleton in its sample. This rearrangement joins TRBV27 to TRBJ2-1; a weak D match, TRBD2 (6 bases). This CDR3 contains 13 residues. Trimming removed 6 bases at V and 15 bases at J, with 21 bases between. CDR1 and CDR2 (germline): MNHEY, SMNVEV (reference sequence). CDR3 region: CASRGRAVGGWFF. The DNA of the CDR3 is TGTGCCAGCAGGGGGCGGGCCGTCGGAGGGTGGTTCTTC.

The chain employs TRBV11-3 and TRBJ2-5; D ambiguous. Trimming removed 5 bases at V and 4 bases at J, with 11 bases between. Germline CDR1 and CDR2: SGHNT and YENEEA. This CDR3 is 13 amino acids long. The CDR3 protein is CASSPRGPETQYF. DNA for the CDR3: TGTGCCAGCAGCCCCCGCGGCCCAGAGACCCAGTACTTC.

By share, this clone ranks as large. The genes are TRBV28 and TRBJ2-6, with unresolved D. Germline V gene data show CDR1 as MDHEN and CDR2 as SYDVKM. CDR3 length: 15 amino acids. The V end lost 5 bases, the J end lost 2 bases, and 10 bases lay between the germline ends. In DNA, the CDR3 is TGTGCCAGCAGTGCCCCGGTTACTGGGGCCAACGTCCTGACTTTC. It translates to CASSAPVTGANVLTF.

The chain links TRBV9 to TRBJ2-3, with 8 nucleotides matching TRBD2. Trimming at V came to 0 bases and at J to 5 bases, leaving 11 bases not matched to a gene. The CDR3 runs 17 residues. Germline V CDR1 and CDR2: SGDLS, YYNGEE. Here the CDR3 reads CASSVGGSGAGGDTQYF. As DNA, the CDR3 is TGTGCCAGCAGCGTAGGGGGTAGCGGGGCTGGTGGAGATACGCAGTATTTT.

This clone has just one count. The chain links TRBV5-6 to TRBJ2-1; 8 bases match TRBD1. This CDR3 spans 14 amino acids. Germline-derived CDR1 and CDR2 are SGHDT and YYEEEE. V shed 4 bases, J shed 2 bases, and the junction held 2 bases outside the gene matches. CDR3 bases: TGTGCCAGCAGCAGGGGACAGGCCTACAATGAGCAGTTCTTC. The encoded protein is CASSRGQAYNEQFF.

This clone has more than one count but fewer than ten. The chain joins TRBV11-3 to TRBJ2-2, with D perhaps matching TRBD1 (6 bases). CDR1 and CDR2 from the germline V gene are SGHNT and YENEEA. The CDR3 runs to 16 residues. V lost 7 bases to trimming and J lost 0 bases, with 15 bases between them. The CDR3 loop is CASTPPGQTNTGELFF. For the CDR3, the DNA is TGTGCCAGCACCCCTCCGGGACAAACGAACACCGGGGAGCTGTTTTTT.

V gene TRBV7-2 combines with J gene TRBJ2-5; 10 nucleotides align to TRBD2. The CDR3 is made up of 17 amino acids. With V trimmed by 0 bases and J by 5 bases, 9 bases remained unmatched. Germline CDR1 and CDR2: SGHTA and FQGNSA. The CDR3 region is CASSLALGLAGAETQYF. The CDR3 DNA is TGTGCCAGCAGCTTAGCGCTTGGCCTAGCGGGAGCTGAGACCCAGTACTTC.

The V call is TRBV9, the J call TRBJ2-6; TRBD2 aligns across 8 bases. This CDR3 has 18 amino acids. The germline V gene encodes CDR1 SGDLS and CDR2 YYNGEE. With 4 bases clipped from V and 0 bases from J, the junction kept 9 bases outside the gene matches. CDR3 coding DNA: TGTGCCAGCAGCTCCCAACGGGGGGGGGACTCTGGGGCCAACGTCCTGACTTTC. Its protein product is CASSSQRGGDSGANVLTF.

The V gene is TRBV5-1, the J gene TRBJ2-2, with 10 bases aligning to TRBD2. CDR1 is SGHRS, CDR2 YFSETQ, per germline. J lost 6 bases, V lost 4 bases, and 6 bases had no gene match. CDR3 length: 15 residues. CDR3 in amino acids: CASSLAGVGAGELFF. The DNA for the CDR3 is TGCGCCAGCAGCCTAGCGGGAGTGGGGGCCGGGGAGCTGTTTTTT.